This TCR beta chain came from a study of regulatory T cells in long-lasting Graves disease. General observations from the study: It was peripheral blood alone, not thyroid tissue, that was studied.

CDR1 is MNHEY and CDR2 is SVGAGI in the germline V gene. The length of the CDR3 is 15 residues. Trimming left V 1 base short and J 0 bases short, with 9 bases between. Arm-PCR of CDR3 regions and iRepertoire HTBI primers were the basis on which TCR beta libraries were built. Original processing methods: Samples revealed roughly 60 TRBV and approximately 15 TRBJ segments. One entry per CDR3 protein, called by TCRdb with MiXCR from the multiplex PCR reads. It is TCRdb's table, rather than the study itself, that gives the V and J calls and clone size. In the table there are more than 650,000 distinct CDR3 sequences, 30% of which are singletons. Documented time point: persistent/refractory GD, antithyroid drugs over 5 years with positive TRAb. PBMC RNA served as the TCR library source. It was American Thyroid Association guidelines that determined Graves' disease diagnosis. This clonotype was seen ten or more times. Its antigen is still unknown.

Sample: peripheral blood mononuclear cells (PBMCs), taken when the disease was refractory, from a patient treated with antithyroid drugs. The source of this sequence is a female donor with Graves disease. This chain uses TRBV6-5 with TRBJ2-5, with D unclear. The CDR3 here is CASSYLGLYQETQYF. The CDR3 DNA sequence: TGTGCCAGCAGTTACTTGGGCCTGTACCAAGAGACCCAGTACTTC.